This record looks at one T cell receptor (beta chain) sequence and its context. The CDR3 consists of 21 residues. V trimming: 4 bases; J trimming: 3 bases; junction bases outside the gene matches: 26. Germline lookup yields CDR1 LGHNA and CDR2 YNFKEQ. Per the authors' pipeline: Reference gene primer amplification gave estimated nucleated cell counts. Only in-frame clones appear in the TCRdb table, and some are missing; sequencing was by immunoSEQ multiplex PCR. That table furnishes V, J and clone size, whereas the DNA furnished D and trimming. The sample carries under 250,000 clones, about 87% recorded once. This specimen comes from a study of blood T cell repertoires in COVID-19. Study in general: Italy, Spain and the United States were the sources of the convalescent and acute COVID-19 samples.

This clonotype was obtained from a woman aged 25 to 39 with acute COVID-19. The V gene is TRBV4-2, the J gene TRBJ1-1; 7 bases match TRBD1. Sequencing was done on a sample of PBMCs or T cells enriched from blood (not recorded which). The DNA for the CDR3 is TGTGCCAGCAGCCCGGGCCTGGACCTGACAGGGATGGGCGAGAAGGACACTGAAGCTTTCTTT. This sequence encodes CASSPGLDLTGMGEKDTEAFF.